This entry features one TCR beta chain sequence. This specimen belongs to a study of blood T cell repertoires in COVID-19. TCRdb keeps only in-frame clones here, not all; method: immunoSEQ multiplex PCR. The table records some 230,000 clones, roughly 85% of them present only once. The sequencing sample was made of peripheral blood. The receptor was derived from a middle-aged man who had recovered from COVID-19.

The CDR3 spells CASADRVADGYTF. DNA for the CDR3: TGTGCCAGTGCTGACAGGGTCGCCGATGGCTACACCTTC. The chain joins TRBV2 to TRBJ1-2, with 7 positions matching TRBD1. CDR1 and CDR2 from the germline V gene are SNHLY and FYNNEI. With 9 bases clipped from V and 6 bases from J, the junction kept 10 bases outside the gene matches. The CDR3 totals 13 residues.